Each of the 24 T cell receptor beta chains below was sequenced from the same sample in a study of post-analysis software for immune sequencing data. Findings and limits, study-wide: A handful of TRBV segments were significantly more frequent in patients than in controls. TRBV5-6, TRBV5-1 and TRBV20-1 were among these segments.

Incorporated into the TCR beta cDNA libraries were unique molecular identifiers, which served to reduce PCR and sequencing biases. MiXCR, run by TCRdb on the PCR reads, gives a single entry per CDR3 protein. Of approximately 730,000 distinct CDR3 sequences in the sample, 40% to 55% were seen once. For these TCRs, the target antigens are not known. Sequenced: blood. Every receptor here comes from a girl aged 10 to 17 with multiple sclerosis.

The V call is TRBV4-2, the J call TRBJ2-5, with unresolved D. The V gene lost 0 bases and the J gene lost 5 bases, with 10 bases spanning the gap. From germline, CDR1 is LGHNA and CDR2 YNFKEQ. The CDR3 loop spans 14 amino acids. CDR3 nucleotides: TGTGCCAGCAGCCAAGAGCCGCTCGGGGAGACCCAGTACTTC. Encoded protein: CASSQEPLGETQYF.

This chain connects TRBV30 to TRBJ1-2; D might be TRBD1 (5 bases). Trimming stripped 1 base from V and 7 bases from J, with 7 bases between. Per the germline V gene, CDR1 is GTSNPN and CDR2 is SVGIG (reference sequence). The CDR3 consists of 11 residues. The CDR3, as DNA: TGTGCCTGGAGTGCTGGGGCTGGCTACACCTTC. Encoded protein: CAWSAGAGYTF.

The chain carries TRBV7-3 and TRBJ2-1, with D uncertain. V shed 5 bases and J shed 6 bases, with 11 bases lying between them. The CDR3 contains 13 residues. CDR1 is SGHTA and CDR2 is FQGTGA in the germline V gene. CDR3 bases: TGTGCCAGCAGCCCGACCGGAACCAATGAGCAGTTCTTC. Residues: CASSPTGTNEQFF.

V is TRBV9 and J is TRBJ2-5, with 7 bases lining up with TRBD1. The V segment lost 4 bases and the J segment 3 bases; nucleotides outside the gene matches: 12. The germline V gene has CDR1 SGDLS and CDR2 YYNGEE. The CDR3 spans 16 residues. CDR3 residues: CASSSPRDSTKETQYF. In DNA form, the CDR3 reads TGTGCCAGCAGCAGTCCCCGGGACAGCACCAAAGAGACCCAGTACTTC.

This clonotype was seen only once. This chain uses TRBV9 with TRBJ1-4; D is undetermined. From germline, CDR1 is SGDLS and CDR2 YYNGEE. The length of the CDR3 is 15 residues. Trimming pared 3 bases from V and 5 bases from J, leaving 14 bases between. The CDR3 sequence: CASSAGRTLNEKLFF. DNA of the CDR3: TGTGCCAGCAGCGCCGGACGGACCCTCAATGAAAAACTGTTTTTT.

CDR3 sequence reads: CASSWTTDTQYF. The CDR3 DNA reads TGTGCCAGCAGCTGGACCACCGATACGCAGTATTTT. The chain is built from TRBV11-2 and TRBJ2-3; D gene unclear. The V end lost 4 bases, the J end lost 6 bases, and 8 bases lay between the germline ends. This CDR3 spans 12 amino acids. Germline V CDR1 and CDR2: SGHAT, FQNNGV. Filled out from reference TRBV11-2 and TRBJ2-3, the complete variable domain reads EAGVAQSPRYKIIEKRQSVAFWCNPISGHATLYWYQQILGQGPKLLIQFQNNGVVDDSQLPKDRFSAERLKGVDSTLKIQPAKLEDSAVYLCASSWTTDTQYFGPGTRLTVL.

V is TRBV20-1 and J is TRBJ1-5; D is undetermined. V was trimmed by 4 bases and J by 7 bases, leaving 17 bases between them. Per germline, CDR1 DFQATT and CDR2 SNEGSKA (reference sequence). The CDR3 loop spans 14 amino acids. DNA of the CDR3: TGCAGTGCTAAGGGCCGGGCCCCAGTCCAGCCCCAGCATTTT. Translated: CSAKGRAPVQPQHF.

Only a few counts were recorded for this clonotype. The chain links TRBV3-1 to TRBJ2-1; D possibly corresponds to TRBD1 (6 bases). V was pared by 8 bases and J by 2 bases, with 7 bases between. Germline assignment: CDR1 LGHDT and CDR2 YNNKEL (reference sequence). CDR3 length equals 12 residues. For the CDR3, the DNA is TGTGCCAGCGGACAGACCTACAATGAGCAGTTCTTC. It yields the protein CASGQTYNEQFF.

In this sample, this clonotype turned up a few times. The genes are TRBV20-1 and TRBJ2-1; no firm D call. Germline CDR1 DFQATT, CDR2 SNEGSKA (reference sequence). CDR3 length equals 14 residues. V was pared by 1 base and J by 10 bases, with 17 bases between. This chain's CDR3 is CSARAELTLREQFF. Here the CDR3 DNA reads TGCAGTGCTAGAGCAGAACTAACCCTGCGGGAGCAGTTCTTC.

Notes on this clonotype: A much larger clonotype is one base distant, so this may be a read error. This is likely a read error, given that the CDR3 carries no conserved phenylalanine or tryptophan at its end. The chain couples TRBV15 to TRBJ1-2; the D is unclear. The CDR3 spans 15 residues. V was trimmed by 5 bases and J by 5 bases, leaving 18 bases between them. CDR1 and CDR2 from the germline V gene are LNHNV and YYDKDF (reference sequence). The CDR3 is CATSLDGPGGYGYTC. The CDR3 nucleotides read TGTGCCACCAGCCTTGACGGCCCGGGTGGGTATGGCTACACCTGC.

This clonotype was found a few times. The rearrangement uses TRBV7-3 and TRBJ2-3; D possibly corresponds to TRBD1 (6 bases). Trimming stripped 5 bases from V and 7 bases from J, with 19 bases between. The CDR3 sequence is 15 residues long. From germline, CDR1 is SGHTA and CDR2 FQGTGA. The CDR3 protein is CASSLQGTAGNTQYF. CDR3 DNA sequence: TGTGCCAGCAGCCTACAGGGAACCGCCGGGAATACGCAGTATTTT.

The CDR3 nucleotides read TGCGCCAGCACCAACTTCCGGGACTCAGGCCTCTACGAGCAGTACTTC. Encoded protein: CASTNFRDSGLYEQYF. The chain uses TRBV5-1 and TRBJ2-7, with D possibly being TRBD2 (6 bases). Germline values: CDR1 SGHRS, CDR2 YFSETQ. Trimming cost V 6 bases and J 3 bases, with 22 bases left between them. The CDR3 runs 16 residues.

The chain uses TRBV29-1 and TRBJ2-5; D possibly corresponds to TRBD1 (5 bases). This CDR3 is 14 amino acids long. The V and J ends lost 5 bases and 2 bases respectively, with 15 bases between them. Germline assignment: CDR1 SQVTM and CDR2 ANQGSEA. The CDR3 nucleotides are TGCAGCGTTTCTGGTGGGGCAGTACAAGAGACCCAGTACTTC. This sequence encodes CSVSGGAVQETQYF.

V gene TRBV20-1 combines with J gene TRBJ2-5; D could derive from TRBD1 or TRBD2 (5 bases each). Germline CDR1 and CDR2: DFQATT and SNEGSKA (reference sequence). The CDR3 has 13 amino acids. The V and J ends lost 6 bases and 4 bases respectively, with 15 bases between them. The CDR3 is CSAGPGARETQYF. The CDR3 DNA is TGCAGTGCAGGCCCCGGGGCCCGAGAGACCCAGTACTTC.

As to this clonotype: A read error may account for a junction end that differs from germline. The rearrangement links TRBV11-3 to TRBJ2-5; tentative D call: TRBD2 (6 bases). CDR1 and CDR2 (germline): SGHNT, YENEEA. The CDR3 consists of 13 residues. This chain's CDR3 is CVSSFGSQETQYF. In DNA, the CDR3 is TGTGTCAGCAGCTTCGGGAGCCAAGAGACCCAGTACTTC.

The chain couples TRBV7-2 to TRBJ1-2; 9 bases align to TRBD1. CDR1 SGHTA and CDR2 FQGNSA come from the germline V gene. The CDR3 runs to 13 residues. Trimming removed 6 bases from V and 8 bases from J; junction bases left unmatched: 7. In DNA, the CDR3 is TGTGCCAGCAGGGAAGGGACAGGGAAAGGCTACACCTTC. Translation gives CASREGTGKGYTF.

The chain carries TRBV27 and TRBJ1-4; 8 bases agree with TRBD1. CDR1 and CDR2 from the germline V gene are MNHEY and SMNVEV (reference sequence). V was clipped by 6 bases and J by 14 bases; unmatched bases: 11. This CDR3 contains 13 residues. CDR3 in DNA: TGTGCCAGCAGAAGTTCCAGGGGGCGATATCTGTTTTTT. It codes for CASRSSRGRYLFF.

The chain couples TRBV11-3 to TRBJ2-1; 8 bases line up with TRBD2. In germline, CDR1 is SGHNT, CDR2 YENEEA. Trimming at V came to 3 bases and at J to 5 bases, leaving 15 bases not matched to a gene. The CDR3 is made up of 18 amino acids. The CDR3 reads CASSFSILAEVYHNEQFF. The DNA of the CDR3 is TGTGCCAGCAGCTTCTCCATACTAGCGGAGGTTTACCACAATGAGCAGTTCTTC.

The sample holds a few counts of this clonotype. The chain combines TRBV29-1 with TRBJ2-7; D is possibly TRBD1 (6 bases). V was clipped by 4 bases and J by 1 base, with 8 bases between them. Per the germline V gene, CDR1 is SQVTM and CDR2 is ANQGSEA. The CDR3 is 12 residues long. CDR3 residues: CSVGGQSYEQYF. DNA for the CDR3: TGCAGCGTTGGCGGACAGTCCTACGAGCAGTACTTC.

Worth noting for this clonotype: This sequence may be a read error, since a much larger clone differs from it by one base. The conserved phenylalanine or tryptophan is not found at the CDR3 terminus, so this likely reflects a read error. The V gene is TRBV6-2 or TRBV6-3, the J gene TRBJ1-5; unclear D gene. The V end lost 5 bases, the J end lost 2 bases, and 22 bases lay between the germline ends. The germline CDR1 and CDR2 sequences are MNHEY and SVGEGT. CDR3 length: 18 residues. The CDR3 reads CASSHRAGSIGGNQPQHL. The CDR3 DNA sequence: TGTGCCAGCAGTCACCGGGCGGGTTCCATCGGAGGCAATCAGCCCCAGCATTTG.

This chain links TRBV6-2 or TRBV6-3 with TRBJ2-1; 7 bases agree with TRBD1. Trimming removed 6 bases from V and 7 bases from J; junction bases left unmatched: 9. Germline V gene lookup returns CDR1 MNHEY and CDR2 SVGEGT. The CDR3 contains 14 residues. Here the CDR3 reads CASSDPGQHNEQFF. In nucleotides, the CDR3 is TGTGCCAGCAGCGACCCGGGACAGCATAATGAGCAGTTCTTC.

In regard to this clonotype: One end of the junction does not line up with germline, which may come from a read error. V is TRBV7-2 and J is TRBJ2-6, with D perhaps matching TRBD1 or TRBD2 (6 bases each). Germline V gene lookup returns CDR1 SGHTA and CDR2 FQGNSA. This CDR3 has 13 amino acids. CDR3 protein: CASRGSGANVRTF. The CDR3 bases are TGTGCCAGCAGGGGCTCGGGGGCCAACGTCCGGACTTTC.

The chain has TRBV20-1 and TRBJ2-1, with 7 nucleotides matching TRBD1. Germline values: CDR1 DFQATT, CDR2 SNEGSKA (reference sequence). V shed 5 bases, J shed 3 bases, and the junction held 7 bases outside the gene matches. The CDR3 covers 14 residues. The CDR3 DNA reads TGCAGTGCTGGGAAGGGGGCAAACTACAATGAGCAGTTCTTC. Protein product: CSAGKGANYNEQFF.

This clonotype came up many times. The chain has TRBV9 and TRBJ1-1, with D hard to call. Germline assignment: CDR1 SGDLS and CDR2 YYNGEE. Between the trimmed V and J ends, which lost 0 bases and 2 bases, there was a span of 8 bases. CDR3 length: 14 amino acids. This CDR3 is CASSVDNFNTEAFF. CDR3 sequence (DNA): TGTGCCAGCAGCGTAGACAACTTTAACACTGAAGCTTTCTTT.